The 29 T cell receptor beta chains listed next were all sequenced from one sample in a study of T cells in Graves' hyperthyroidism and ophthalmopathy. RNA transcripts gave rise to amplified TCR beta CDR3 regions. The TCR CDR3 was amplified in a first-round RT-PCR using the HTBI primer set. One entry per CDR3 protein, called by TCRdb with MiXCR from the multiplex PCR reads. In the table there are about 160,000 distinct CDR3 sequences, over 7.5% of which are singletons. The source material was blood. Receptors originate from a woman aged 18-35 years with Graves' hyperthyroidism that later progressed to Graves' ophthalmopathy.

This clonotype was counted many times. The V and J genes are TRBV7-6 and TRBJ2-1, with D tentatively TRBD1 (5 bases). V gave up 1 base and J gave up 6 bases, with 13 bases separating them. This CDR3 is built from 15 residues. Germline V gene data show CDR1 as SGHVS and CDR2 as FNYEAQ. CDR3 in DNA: TGTGCCAGCAGCTTAGTAGGGGTTACATTCAATGAGCAGTTCTTC. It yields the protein CASSLVGVTFNEQFF. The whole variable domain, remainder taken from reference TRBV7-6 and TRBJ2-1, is GAGVSQSPRYKVTKRGQDVALRCDPISGHVSLYWYRQALGQGPEFLTYFNYEAQQDKSGLPNDRFSAERPEGSISTLTIQRTEQRDSAMYRCASSLVGVTFNEQFFGPGTRLTVL.

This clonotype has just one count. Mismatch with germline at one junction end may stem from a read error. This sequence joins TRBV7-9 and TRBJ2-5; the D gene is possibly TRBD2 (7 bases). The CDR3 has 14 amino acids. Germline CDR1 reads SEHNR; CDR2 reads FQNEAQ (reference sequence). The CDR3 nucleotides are TGTGCCAGCAGCTTCCCGGGGGGCGGGGAGACCCGGTACTTC. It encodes CASSFPGGGETRYF.

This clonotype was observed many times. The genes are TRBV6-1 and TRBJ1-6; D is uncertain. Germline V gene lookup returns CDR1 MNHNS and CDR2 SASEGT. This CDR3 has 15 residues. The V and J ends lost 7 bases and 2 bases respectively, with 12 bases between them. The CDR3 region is CASTPAQTYNSPLHF. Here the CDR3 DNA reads TGTGCCAGCACACCCGCGCAAACCTATAATTCACCCCTCCACTTT.

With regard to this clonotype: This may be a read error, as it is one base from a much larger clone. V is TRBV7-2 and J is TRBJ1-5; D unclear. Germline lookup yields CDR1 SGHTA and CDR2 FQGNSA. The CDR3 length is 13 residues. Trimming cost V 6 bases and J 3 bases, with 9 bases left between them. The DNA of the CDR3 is TGTGCCAGCAGATTAAGCTTCAATCAGCCCCAGCATTTT. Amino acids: CASRLSFNQPQHF. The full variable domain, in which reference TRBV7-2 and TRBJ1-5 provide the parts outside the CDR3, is GAGVSQSPSNKVTEKGKDVELRCDPISGHTALYWYRQSLGQGLEFLIYFQGNSAPDKSGLPSDRFSAERTGGSVSTLTIQRTQQEDSAVYLCASRLSFNQPQHFGDGTRLSIL.

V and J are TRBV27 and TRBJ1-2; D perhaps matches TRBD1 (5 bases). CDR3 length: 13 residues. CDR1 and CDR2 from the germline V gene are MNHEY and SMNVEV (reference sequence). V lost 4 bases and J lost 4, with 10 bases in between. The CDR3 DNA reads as TGTGCCAGCAGTTCATGGGGGGGCTATGGCTACACCTTC. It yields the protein CASSSWGGYGYTF.

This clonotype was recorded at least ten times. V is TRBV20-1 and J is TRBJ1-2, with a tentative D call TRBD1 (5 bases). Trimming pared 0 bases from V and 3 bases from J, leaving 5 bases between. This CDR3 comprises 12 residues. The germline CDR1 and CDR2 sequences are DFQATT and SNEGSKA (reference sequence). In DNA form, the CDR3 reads TGCAGTGCTAGAGACAGGGACTATGGCTACACCTTC. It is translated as CSARDRDYGYTF.

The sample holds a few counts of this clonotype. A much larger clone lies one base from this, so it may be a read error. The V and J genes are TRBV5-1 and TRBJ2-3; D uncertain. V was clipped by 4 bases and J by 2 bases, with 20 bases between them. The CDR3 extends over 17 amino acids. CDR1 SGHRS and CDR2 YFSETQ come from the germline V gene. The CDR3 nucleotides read TGCGCCAGCAGCCGGAAGACTGGCGAGACCTTCACAGATACGCAGTATTTT. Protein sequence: CASSRKTGETFTDTQYF.

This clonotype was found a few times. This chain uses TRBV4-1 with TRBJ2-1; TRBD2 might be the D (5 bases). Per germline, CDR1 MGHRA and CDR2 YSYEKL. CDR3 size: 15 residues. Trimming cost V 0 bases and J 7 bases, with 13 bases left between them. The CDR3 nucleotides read TGCGCCAGCAGCCAAGAGTACGGGATGGTTAATGAGCAGTTCTTC. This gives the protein CASSQEYGMVNEQFF.

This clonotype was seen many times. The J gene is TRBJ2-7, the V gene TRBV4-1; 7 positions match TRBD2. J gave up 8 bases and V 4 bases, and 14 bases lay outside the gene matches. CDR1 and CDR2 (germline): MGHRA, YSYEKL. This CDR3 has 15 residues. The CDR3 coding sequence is TGCGCCAGCAGCCCGGGACTAAGGGACCCTCTGAAGCAGTACTTC. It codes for CASSPGLRDPLKQYF.

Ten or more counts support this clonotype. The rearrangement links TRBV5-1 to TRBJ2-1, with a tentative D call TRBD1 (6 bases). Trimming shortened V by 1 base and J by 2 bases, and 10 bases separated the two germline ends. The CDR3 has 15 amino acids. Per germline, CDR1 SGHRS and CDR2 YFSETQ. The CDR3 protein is CASSLRDTAYNEQFF. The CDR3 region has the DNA TGCGCCAGCAGCTTGAGGGACACCGCCTACAATGAGCAGTTCTTC.

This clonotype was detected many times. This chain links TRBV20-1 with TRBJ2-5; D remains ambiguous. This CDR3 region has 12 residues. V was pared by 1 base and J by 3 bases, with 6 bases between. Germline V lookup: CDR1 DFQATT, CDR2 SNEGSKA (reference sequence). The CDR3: CSARVSEETQYF. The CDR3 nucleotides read TGCAGTGCTAGAGTGTCAGAAGAGACCCAGTACTTC.

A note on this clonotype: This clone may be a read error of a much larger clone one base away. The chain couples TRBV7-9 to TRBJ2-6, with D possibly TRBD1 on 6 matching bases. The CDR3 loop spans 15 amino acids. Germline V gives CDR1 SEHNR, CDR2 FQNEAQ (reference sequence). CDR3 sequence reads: CAGSFTGSGANVLTF. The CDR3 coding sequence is TGTGCCGGCAGTTTTACAGGGTCTGGGGCCAACGTCCTGACTTTC.

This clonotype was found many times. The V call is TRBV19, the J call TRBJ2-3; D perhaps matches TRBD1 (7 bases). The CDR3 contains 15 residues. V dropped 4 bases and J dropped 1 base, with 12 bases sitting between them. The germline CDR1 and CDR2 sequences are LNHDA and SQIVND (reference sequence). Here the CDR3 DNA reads TGTGCCAGTAGTAGGGGGGACAGCCGCACAGATACGCAGTATTTT. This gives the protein CASSRGDSRTDTQYF.

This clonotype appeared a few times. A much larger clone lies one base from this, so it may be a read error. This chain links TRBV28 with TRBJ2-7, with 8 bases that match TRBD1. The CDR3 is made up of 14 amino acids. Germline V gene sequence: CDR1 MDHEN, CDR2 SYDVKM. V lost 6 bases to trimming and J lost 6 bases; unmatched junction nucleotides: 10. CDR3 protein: CASRRQGIRCEQYF. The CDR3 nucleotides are TGTGCCAGCAGAAGACAGGGGATACGCTGCGAGCAGTACTTC.

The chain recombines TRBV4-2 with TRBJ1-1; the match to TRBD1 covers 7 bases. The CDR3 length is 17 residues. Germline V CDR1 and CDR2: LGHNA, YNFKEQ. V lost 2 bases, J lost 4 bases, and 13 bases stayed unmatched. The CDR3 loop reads CASSQPYEPTGTTEAFF. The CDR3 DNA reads TGTGCCAGCAGCCAACCCTATGAGCCGACAGGGACCACTGAAGCTTTCTTT.

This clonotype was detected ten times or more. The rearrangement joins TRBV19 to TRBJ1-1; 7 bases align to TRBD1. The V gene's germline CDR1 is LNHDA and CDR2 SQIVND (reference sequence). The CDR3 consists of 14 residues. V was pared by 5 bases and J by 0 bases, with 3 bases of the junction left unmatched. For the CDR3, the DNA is TGTGCCAGTAGTGTGGGACAGATGAACACTGAAGCTTTCTTT. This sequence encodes CASSVGQMNTEAFF.

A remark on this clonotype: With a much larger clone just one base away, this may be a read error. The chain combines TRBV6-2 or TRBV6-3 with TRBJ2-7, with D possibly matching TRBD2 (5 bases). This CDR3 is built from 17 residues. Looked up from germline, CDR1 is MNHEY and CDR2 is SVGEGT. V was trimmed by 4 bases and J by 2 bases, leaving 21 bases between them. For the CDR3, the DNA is TGTGCCAGCAGTTGCTCAGGAGGAGGCCGACCGCCCTACGAGCAGTACTTC. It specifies CASSCSGGGRPPYEQYF.

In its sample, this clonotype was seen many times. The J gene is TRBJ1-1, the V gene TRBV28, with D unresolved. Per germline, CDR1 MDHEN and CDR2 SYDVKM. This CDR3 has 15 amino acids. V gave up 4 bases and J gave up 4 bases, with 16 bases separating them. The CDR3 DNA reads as TGTGCCAGCAGTTCCCTATTCAGTAGTAGCACTGAAGCTTTCTTT. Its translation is CASSSLFSSSTEAFF.

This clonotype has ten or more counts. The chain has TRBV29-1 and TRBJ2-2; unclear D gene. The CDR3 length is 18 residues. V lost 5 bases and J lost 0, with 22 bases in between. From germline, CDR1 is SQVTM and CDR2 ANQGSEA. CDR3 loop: CSVNLYPTDLTNTGELFF. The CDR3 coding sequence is TGCAGCGTTAATCTTTACCCTACTGACCTGACGAACACCGGGGAGCTGTTTTTT.

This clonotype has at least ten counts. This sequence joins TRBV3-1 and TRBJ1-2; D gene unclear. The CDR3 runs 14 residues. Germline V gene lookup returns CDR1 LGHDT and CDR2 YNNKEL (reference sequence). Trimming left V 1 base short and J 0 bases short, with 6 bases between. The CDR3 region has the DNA TGTGCCAGCAGCCAAGGGACTTCTAACTATGGCTACACCTTC. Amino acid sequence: CASSQGTSNYGYTF.

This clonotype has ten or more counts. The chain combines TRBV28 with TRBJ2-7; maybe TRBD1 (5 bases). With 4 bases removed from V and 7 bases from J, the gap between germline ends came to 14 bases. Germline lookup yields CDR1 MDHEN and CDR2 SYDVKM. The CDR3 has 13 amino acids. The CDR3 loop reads CASSSPGLREQYF. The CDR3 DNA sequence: TGTGCCAGCAGTTCACCAGGGTTAAGGGAGCAGTACTTC.

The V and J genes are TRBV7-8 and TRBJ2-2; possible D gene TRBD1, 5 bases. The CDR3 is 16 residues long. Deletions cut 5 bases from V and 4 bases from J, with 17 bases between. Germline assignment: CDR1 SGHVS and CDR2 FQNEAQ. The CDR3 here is CASSLSSGWITGELFF. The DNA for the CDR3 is TGTGCCAGCAGCCTAAGCTCAGGGTGGATCACCGGGGAGCTGTTTTTT.

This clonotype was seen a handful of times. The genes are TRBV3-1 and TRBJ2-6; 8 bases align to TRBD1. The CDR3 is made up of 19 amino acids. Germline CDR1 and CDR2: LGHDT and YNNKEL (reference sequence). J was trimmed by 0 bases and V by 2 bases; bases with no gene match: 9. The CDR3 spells CASSQFQGALISGANVLTF. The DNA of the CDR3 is TGTGCCAGCAGCCAATTTCAGGGGGCTCTCATCTCTGGGGCCAACGTCCTGACTTTC.

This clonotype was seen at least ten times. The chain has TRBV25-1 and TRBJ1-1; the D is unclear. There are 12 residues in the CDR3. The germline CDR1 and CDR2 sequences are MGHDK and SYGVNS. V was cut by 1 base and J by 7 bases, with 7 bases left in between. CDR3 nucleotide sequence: TGTGCCAGCAGTGAATCGAATAATGAAGCTTTCTTT. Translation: CASSESNNEAFF.

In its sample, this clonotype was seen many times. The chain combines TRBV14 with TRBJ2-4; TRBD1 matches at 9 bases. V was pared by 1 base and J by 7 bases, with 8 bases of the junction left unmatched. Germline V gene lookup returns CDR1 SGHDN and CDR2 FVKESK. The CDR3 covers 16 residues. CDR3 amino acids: CASSQVRQGVRNIQYF. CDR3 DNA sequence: TGTGCCAGCAGCCAAGTTCGACAGGGGGTTCGGAACATTCAGTACTTC.

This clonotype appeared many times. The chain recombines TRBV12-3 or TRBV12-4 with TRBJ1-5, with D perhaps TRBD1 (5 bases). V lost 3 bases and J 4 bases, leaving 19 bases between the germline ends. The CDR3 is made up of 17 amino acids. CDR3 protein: CASSFGRGGSGNQPQHF. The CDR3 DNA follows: TGTGCCAGCAGTTTCGGCCGTGGGGGTAGTGGAAATCAGCCCCAGCATTTT.

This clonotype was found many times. CDR3 DNA sequence: TGTGCCAGCAGCCCTAGCGGGAGGGCCGCAGATGAGCAGTTCTTC. Its translation: CASSPSGRAADEQFF. The chain uses TRBV7-9 and TRBJ2-1; 12 bases match TRBD2. V lost 5 bases and J lost 8; bases outside the gene matches: 7. This CDR3 is 15 amino acids long. The germline V gene has CDR1 SEHNR and CDR2 FQNEAQ (reference sequence).

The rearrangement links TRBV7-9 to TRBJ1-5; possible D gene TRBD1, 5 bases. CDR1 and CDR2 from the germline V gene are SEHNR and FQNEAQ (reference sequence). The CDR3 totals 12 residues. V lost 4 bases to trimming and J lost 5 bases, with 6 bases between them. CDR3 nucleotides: TGTGCCAGCAGCTCGACAGATCAGCCCCAGCATTTT. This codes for CASSSTDQPQHF.

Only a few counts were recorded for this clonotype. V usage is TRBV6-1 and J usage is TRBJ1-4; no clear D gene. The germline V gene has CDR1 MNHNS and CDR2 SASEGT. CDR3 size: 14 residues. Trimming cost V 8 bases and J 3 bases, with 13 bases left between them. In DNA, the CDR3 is TGTGCCAGCCGCCCGGGAAGTTCTAATGAAAAACTGTTTTTT. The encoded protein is CASRPGSSNEKLFF.